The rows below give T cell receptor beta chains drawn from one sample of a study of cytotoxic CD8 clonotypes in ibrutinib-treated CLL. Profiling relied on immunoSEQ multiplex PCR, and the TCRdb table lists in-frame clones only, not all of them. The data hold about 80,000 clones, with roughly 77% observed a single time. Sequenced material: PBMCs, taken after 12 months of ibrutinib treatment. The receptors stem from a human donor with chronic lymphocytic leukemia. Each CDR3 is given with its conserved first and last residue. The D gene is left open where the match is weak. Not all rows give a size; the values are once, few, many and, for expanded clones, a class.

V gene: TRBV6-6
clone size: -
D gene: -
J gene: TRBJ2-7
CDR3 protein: CASRPEGTEQYF
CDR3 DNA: TGTGCCAGCAGGCCCGAGGGGACCGAGCAGTACTTC

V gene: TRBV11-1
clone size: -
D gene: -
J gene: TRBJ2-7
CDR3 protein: CASSPRGGINYEQYF
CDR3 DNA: TGTGCCAGCAGCCCACGTGGCGGGATAAACTACGAGCAGTACTTC

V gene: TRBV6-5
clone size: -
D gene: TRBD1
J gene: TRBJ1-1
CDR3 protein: CASSDSDRAAFF
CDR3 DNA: TGTGCCAGCAGTGACTCGGACAGGGCGGCTTTCTTT

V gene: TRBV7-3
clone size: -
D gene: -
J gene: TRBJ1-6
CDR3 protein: CASSPQGGNSPLHF
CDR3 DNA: TGTGCCAGCAGCCCCCAAGGCGGTAATTCACCCCTCCACTTT

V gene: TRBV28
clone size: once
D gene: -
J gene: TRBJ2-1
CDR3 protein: CASKTGFYEQFF
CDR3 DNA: TGTGCCAGCAAGACGGGGTTCTATGAGCAGTTCTTC

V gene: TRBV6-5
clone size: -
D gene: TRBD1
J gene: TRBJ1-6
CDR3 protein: CASSYAGGKNSPLHF
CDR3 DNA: TGTGCCAGCAGTTACGCAGGGGGGAAGAATTCACCCCTCCACTTT

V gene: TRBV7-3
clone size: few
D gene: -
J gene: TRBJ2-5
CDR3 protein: CASSRRGPQETQYF
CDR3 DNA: TGTGCCAGCAGCCGACGGGGCCCGCAAGAGACCCAGTACTTC

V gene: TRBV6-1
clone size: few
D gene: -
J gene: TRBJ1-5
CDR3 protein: CASLPSADSNQPQHF
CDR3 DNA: TGTGCCAGCCTCCCTTCCGCAGATAGCAATCAGCCCCAGCATTTT

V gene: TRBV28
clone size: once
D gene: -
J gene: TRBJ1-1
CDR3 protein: CASSFGGLGAFF
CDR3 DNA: TGTGCCAGCAGTTTCGGGGGGCTCGGGGCTTTCTTT

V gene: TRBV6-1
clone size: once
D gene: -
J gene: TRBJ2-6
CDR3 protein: CASREGSGANVLTF
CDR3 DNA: TGTGCCAGCAGGGAGGGCTCTGGGGCCAACGTCCTGACTTTC

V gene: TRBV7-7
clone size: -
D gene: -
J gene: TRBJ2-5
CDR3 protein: CASSSRAGETQYF
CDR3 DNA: TGTGCTAGCAGCTCAAGGGCAGGGGAGACCCAGTACTTC

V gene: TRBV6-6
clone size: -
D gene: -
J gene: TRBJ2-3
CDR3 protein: CASSWGRGDTQYF
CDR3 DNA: TGTGCCAGCAGTTGGGGTAGGGGAGATACGCAGTATTTT

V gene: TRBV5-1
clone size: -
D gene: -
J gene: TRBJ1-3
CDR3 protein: CASRAGLSGNTIYF
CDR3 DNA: TGCGCCAGCAGGGCAGGCCTCTCTGGAAACACCATATATTTT

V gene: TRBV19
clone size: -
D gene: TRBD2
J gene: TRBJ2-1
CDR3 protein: CASSLFGGREPRDEQFF
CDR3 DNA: TGTGCCAGTAGTCTGTTCGGAGGGCGGGAGCCGCGGGATGAGCAGTTCTTC

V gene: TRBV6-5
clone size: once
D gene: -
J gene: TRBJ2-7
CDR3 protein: CASSSQVGGAHEQYF
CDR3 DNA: TGTGCCAGCAGCTCCCAGGTAGGGGGGGCCCACGAGCAGTACTTC

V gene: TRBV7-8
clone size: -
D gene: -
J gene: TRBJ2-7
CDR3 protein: CASSARRETYEQYF
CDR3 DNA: TGTGCCAGCAGCGCCAGACGGGAGACCTACGAGCAGTACTTC

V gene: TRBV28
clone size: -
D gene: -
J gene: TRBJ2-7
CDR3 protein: CASSFSRRQGKGGGRNEQYF
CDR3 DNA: TGTGCCAGCAGTTTTTCCCGGAGGCAGGGAAAGGGTGGGGGAAGGAACGAGCAGTACTTC

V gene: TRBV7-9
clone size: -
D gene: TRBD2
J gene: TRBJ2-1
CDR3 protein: CASSRISSGKVPRLNEQFF
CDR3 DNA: TGTGCCAGCAGCCGCATCTCTAGCGGGAAGGTCCCCCGCCTCAATGAGCAGTTCTTC

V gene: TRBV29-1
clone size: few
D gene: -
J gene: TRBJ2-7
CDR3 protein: CSGVEGEQYF
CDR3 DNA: TGCAGCGGGGTGGAAGGGGAGCAGTACTTC

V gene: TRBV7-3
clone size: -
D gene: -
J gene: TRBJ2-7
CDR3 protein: CASSHQGPEQYF
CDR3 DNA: TGTGCCAGCAGCCACCAGGGCCCCGAGCAGTACTTC